The T cell receptor (beta chain) under discussion was sequenced for a study of blood T cell repertoires in COVID-19. Method: immunoSEQ multiplex PCR; TCRdb's copy keeps in-frame clones and lacks some. The sample lists some 140,000 clones; about three quarters were seen once. The CDR3 sequence is 14 residues long. Trimming pared 2 bases from V and 5 bases from J, leaving 13 bases between. Germline lookup yields CDR1 SGDLS and CDR2 YYNGEE. V is TRBV9 and J is TRBJ1-1, with D perhaps TRBD1 (5 bases). Source material: peripheral blood. The clonotype was recovered from a man older than 75 with acute or convalescent COVID-19. CDR3 amino acids: CASSVKGVETEAFF. CDR3 in DNA: TGTGCCAGCAGCGTTAAAGGGGTTGAGACTGAAGCTTTCTTT. Using reference TRBV9 and TRBJ1-1 for the parts outside the CDR3, the full variable domain is DSGVTQTPKHLITATGQRVTLRCSPRSGDLSVYWYQQSLDQGLQFLIQYYNGEERAKGNILERFSAQQFPDLHSELNLSSLELGDSALYFCASSVKGVETEAFFGQGTRLTVV.